This note documents a single T cell receptor beta chain sequence. The antigen is unknown. This record belongs to a study of T cells in Graves' hyperthyroidism and ophthalmopathy. General observations from the study: Most clonotypes expanded in thyroid above 0.001 were likewise present in blood.

The CDR3 length is 13 residues. V lost 3 bases to trimming and J lost 6 bases, with 12 bases between them. TCR beta CDR3 regions were amplified from RNA. In the first-round RT-PCR of the TCR CDR3, the HTBI primer set was used. One entry per CDR3 protein results from TCRdb running MiXCR on the multiplex PCR reads. The sample contains hundreds of thousands of distinct CDR3 sequences, around 13% of which appear only once. This chain joins TRBV12-3 or TRBV12-4 and TRBJ2-7; D may be TRBD1 (6 bases). The sample consisted of blood. This clonotype originated in a woman in her forties or fifties with Graves' ophthalmopathy. The CDR3 sequence: CASSLLQGIEQYF. The CDR3 nucleotides are TGTGCCAGCAGTTTGTTACAGGGAATCGAGCAGTACTTC.